Each of the 27 T cell receptor beta chains below was sequenced from the same sample in a study of T cell repertoires in cytomegalovirus infection. TCRdb reprocessed the reads with MiXCR, giving one entry per CDR3 protein. Of around 750,000 distinct CDR3 sequences listed, 32% were seen once; the top ten hold approximately 13%. The antigens of these receptors remain unknown. The source was cultured CD8+ T cells from PBMCs, collected from culture after CMV antigen stimulation. These receptors came from a human donor in good health (CMV status not recorded). Some clones in this sample may be carry-over from other donors' samples.

The rearrangement links TRBV5-6 to TRBJ1-1, with D uncertain. Between the trimmed V and J ends, which lost 0 bases and 4 bases, there was a span of 10 bases. Germline values: CDR1 SGHDT, CDR2 YYEEEE. CDR3 length: 14 amino acids. CDR3 coding DNA: TGTGCCAGCAGCTTGGGGCTGTCCGGCACTGAAGCTTTCTTT. Its protein product is CASSLGLSGTEAFF.

This rearrangement joins TRBV19 to TRBJ2-1; D is unclear. V was trimmed by 1 base and J by 5 bases, leaving 6 bases between them. The germline gives CDR1 LNHDA, CDR2 SQIVND (reference sequence). This CDR3 comprises 13 residues. The CDR3 coding sequence is TGTGCCAGTAGTATAGCCCGGAACAATGAGCAGTTCTTC. Protein sequence: CASSIARNNEQFF.

This chain links TRBV27 with TRBJ1-2; TRBD1 agrees at 8 bases. The trim removed 5 bases at V and 4 bases at J, leaving 6 bases unmatched. The germline gives CDR1 MNHEY, CDR2 SMNVEV (reference sequence). This CDR3 is 14 amino acids long. The CDR3 spells CASSASGGSYGYTF. In nucleotides, the CDR3 is TGTGCCAGCAGTGCGTCAGGGGGCAGCTATGGCTACACCTTC.

This chain links TRBV6-1 with TRBJ2-5; TRBD2 aligns across 10 bases. Germline CDR1 reads MNHNS; CDR2 reads SASEGT. CDR3 length: 17 amino acids. V was pared by 1 base and J by 0 bases, with 5 bases of the junction left unmatched. CDR3 sequence (DNA): TGTGCCAGCAGTGAAGGATTAGCGGGGGGTCACCAAGAGACCCAGTACTTC. Its protein product is CASSEGLAGGHQETQYF.

The V gene is TRBV7-8, the J gene TRBJ1-4, with TRBD1 as a possible D gene (5 bases). Deletions cut 5 bases from V and 6 bases from J, with 19 bases between. Germline lookup yields CDR1 SGHVS and CDR2 FQNEAQ. The CDR3 extends over 16 amino acids. The CDR3 nucleotides read TGTGCCAGCAGCCCTACCCCCGGGTGGGGCGATGAAAAACTGTTTTTT. Its translation is CASSPTPGWGDEKLFF.

This clonotype was observed a handful of times. The V gene is TRBV7-9, the J gene TRBJ1-1; 7 positions match TRBD1. V lost 8 bases and J lost 5; bases outside the gene matches: 11. Germline CDR1 and CDR2: SEHNR and FQNEAQ (reference sequence). The CDR3 runs 14 residues. The CDR3 nucleotides read TGTGCCAGCGACCAACTACAGGGGCGGACTGAAGCTTTCTTT. It encodes CASDQLQGRTEAFF. Full variable domain (outside the CDR3, taken from reference TRBV7-9 and TRBJ1-1): DTGVSQNPRHKITKRGQNVTFRCDPISEHNRLYWYRQTLGQGPEFLTYFQNEAQLEKSRLLSDRFSAERPKGSFSTLEIQRTEQGDSAMYLCASDQLQGRTEAFFGQGTRLTVV.

This chain uses TRBV27 with TRBJ2-7; 8 nucleotides line up with TRBD2. CDR1 MNHEY and CDR2 SMNVEV come from the germline V gene (reference sequence). CDR3 size: 11 residues. The CDR3 nucleotides read TGTGTATCGGGGGGGTCCTACGAGCAGTACGTC. Translated: CVSGGSYEQYV.

Many counts were recorded for this clonotype. This rearrangement joins TRBV7-2 to TRBJ2-2; a weak D match, TRBD1 (5 bases). Trimming left V 2 bases short and J 4 bases short, with 11 bases between. Germline CDR1 and CDR2: SGHTA and FQGNSA. The CDR3 covers 15 residues. This CDR3 reads CASSLIPGATGELFF. The CDR3 nucleotides read TGTGCCAGCAGCTTAATACCTGGGGCCACCGGGGAGCTGTTTTTT.

The genes are TRBV4-2 and TRBJ2-1; D might be TRBD1 or TRBD2, each matching 5 bases. CDR1 is LGHNA, CDR2 YNFKEQ, per germline. Trimming took 1 base from V and 0 from J, leaving 13 bases between them. The CDR3 covers 17 residues. The CDR3 spells CASSQGDGWSSYNEQFF. CDR3 nucleotides: TGTGCCAGCAGCCAAGGGGACGGGTGGAGCTCCTACAATGAGCAGTTCTTC.

This chain uses TRBV27 with TRBJ2-2; D remains unclear. Looked up from germline, CDR1 is MNHEY and CDR2 is SMNVEV (reference sequence). The CDR3 extends over 16 amino acids. The ends were cut back, 6 bases at V and 2 bases at J, with 16 bases in the middle. The CDR3 sequence: CASSPRFGDNTGELFF. CDR3 bases: TGTGCCAGCAGCCCTCGGTTCGGAGATAACACCGGGGAGCTGTTTTTT.

This clonotype was seen a few times. The gene calls are TRBV7-2 and TRBJ2-1; perhaps TRBD2 as D (5 bases). V was shortened by 3 bases and J by 0 bases, with 12 bases between the two germline ends. The CDR3 has 16 amino acids. Germline values: CDR1 SGHTA, CDR2 FQGNSA. CDR3 bases: TGTGCCAGCAGCTTGATTCCACTAGGCTCCTACAATGAGCAGTTCTTC. It encodes CASSLIPLGSYNEQFF.

The sample holds many counts of this clonotype. The CDR3 loop is CASSFSATNEKLFF. Here the CDR3 DNA reads TGTGCCAGCAGTTTTAGCGCAACTAATGAAAAACTGTTTTTT. The V gene is TRBV27, the J gene TRBJ1-4; no definite D call. The V end lost 3 bases, the J end lost 0 bases, and 5 bases lay between the germline ends. CDR1 and CDR2 from the germline V gene are MNHEY and SMNVEV (reference sequence). CDR3 length equals 14 residues.

The chain recombines TRBV25-1 with TRBJ2-1; D is ambiguous. V lost 4 bases and J 10 bases, leaving 11 bases between the germline ends. Germline assignment: CDR1 MGHDK and CDR2 SYGVNS. The CDR3 covers 12 residues. For the CDR3, the DNA is TGTGCCAGCAGTGTCACCATCAGGGAGCAGTTCTTC. This sequence encodes CASSVTIREQFF.

A word on this clonotype: A much bigger clone sits one base away, suggesting this may be a read error. The V gene is TRBV29-1, the J gene TRBJ1-1; no firm D call. The CDR3 has 12 residues. Germline values: CDR1 SQVTM, CDR2 ANQGSEA. V was cut by 5 bases and J by 3 bases, with 10 bases left in between. CDR3 sequence (DNA): TGCAGCGTTCGCAAGGACCACACTGAAGCTTTCTTT. Amino acids: CSVRKDHTEAFF.

This chain connects TRBV7-8 to TRBJ2-1; 8 bases agree with TRBD1. V was clipped by 5 bases and J by 4 bases; unmatched bases: 10. The CDR3 is 16 amino acids. Per the germline V gene, CDR1 is SGHVS and CDR2 is FQNEAQ. The DNA of the CDR3 is TGTGCCAGCAGCCCCCGGGACAGGCGCTCTTACAATGAGCAGTTCTTC. Its protein product is CASSPRDRRSYNEQFF. Full variable domain (outside the CDR3, taken from reference TRBV7-8 and TRBJ2-1): GAGVSQSPRYKVAKRGQDVALRCDPISGHVSLFWYQQALGQGPEFLTYFQNEAQLDKSGLPSDRFFAERPEGSVSTLKIQRTQQEDSAVYLCASSPRDRRSYNEQFFGPGTRLTVL.

V usage is TRBV2 and J usage is TRBJ2-7; a weak D match, TRBD1 (5 bases). Between the trimmed V and J ends, which lost 7 bases and 6 bases, there was a span of 10 bases. Looked up from germline, CDR1 is SNHLY and CDR2 is FYNNEI. The CDR3 loop spans 11 amino acids. The CDR3 loop reads CASMGRAEQYV. Here the CDR3 DNA reads TGTGCCAGCATGGGCAGGGCCGAGCAGTACGTC.

This clonotype showed up just a few times. The rearrangement uses TRBV4-2 and TRBJ2-2; 16 nucleotides match TRBD2. The germline V gene has CDR1 LGHNA and CDR2 YNFKEQ. The CDR3 is made up of 19 amino acids. The junction had 9 bases not matched to a gene; V was cut back by 4 bases and J by 4 bases. DNA for the CDR3: TGTGCCAGCAGCCCCCGGGGACTAGCGGGGGGGCCGGGCACCGGGGAGCTGTTTTTT. This codes for CASSPRGLAGGPGTGELFF.

The chain combines TRBV2 with TRBJ2-5; maybe TRBD2 (5 bases). The CDR3 is 15 amino acids. Germline-derived CDR1 and CDR2 are SNHLY and FYNNEI. V lost 3 bases and J 7 bases, leaving 18 bases between the germline ends. CDR3 loop: CASSENYKPAGTQYF. The CDR3 nucleotides are TGTGCCAGCAGTGAGAACTACAAGCCCGCGGGGACCCAGTACTTC.

This clonotype was seen ten or more times. CDR3 protein: CASSSLPLGVRYGYTF. The CDR3 nucleotides read TGTGCCAGCAGCTCACTCCCTCTGGGAGTTAGATATGGCTACACCTTC. V gene TRBV7-2 combines with J gene TRBJ1-2, with no clear D. V was cut by 4 bases and J by 5 bases, with 20 bases left in between. The CDR3 totals 16 residues. Germline lookup yields CDR1 SGHTA and CDR2 FQGNSA.

This clonotype was observed many times. The chain recombines TRBV11-3 with TRBJ2-5, with D perhaps TRBD1 (5 bases). From germline, CDR1 is SGHNT and CDR2 YENEEA. The CDR3 runs to 14 residues. Trimming removed 5 bases at V and 5 bases at J, with 15 bases between. The CDR3 loop is CASSLVGQEETQYF. The DNA of the CDR3 is TGTGCCAGCAGCCTGGTGGGGCAAGAGGAGACCCAGTACTTC.

This clonotype was counted a few times. The V gene is TRBV6-1, the J gene TRBJ1-1, with no clear D. The CDR3 runs 17 residues. Trimming took 3 bases from V and 0 from J, leaving 17 bases between them. Germline V gene sequence: CDR1 MNHNS, CDR2 SASEGT. The CDR3 here is CASSDDLVMGMNTEAFF. CDR3 coding DNA: TGTGCCAGCAGTGACGATCTCGTGATGGGGATGAACACTGAAGCTTTCTTT.

With regard to this clonotype: The junction shows a germline mismatch at one end, possibly a read error. The V gene is TRBV12-3 or TRBV12-4, the J gene TRBJ2-7; TRBD1 agrees at 9 bases. The CDR3 totals 14 residues. CDR3 bases: TGTGCCAACAGTCCCACAGGGGGCAGGGGGGAGCAGTACTTC. Its protein is CANSPTGGRGEQYF.

This clonotype has a handful of counts. The CDR3 coding sequence is TGCGCCAGCAGCTACCGGGACGGCACCACAGATACGCAGTATTTT. This gives the protein CASSYRDGTTDTQYF. This chain uses TRBV5-1 with TRBJ2-3; TRBD1 or TRBD2 may be the D gene (5 bases each). Germline-derived CDR1 and CDR2 are SGHRS and YFSETQ. This CDR3 comprises 15 residues. Trimming pared 3 bases from V and 2 bases from J, leaving 13 bases between.

J is TRBJ1-1 and V is TRBV6-5; 7 bases match TRBD1. The CDR3 contains 16 residues. CDR1 is MNHEY and CDR2 is SVGAGI in the germline V gene. V shed 0 bases and J 0 bases; nucleotides not matched to a gene: 4. The CDR3 here is CASSYSHRGMNTEAFF. The CDR3 DNA follows: TGTGCCAGCAGTTACTCACACAGGGGTATGAACACTGAAGCTTTCTTT.

This clonotype occurred once. The rearrangement links TRBV4-1 to TRBJ2-2; D gene unclear. CDR1 is MGHRA and CDR2 is YSYEKL in the germline V gene. The CDR3 sequence is 14 residues long. The V and J ends lost 2 bases and 4 bases respectively, with 8 bases between them. The CDR3 sequence is CASSQLPSTGELFF. The CDR3 DNA reads as TGCGCCAGCAGCCAACTCCCTTCCACCGGGGAGCTGTTTTTT.

This clonotype was counted many times. V usage is TRBV7-9 and J usage is TRBJ1-2; 7 positions agree with TRBD1. J gave up 6 bases and V 0 bases, and 16 bases lay outside the gene matches. CDR3 length: 18 residues. Germline CDR1 reads SEHNR; CDR2 reads FQNEAQ (reference sequence). The DNA for the CDR3 is TGTGCCAGCAGCTTAGCGCGGACAGGTGTCCGGGAGAGCCATGGCTACACCTTC. This gives the protein CASSLARTGVRESHGYTF.

This clonotype was seen a few times. V is TRBV28 and J is TRBJ1-5; D is unresolved. Germline V gene sequence: CDR1 MDHEN, CDR2 SYDVKM. CDR3 length equals 14 residues. The V end lost 4 bases, the J end lost 6 bases, and 13 bases lay between the germline ends. CDR3 nucleotides: TGTGCCAGCAGTTGGCTTGGGAGCGGTCAGCCCCAGCATTTT. Its translation: CASSWLGSGQPQHF. The variable domain in full, with the rest retrieved from reference TRBV28 and TRBJ1-5, is DVKVTQSSRYLVKRTGEKVFLECVQDMDHENMFWYRQDPGLGLRLIYFSYDVKMKEKGDIPEGYSVSREKKERFSLILESASTNQTSMYLCASSWLGSGQPQHFGDGTRLSIL.